A single sample is the source of the 9 T cell receptor beta chains below, sequenced in a study of cytomegalovirus exposure and HLA in healthy donors. The primer mix had 60 Vbeta and 13 Jbeta primers. The repertoire was sequenced with immunoSEQ multiplex PCR; TCRdb's copy has only in-frame clones and lacks some. The repertoire table contains over 120,000 clones. Sequencing used PBMCs. Receptors were obtained from a male donor in good health and CMV-seronegative.

V gene TRBV19 combines with J gene TRBJ1-1, with 9 bases fitting TRBD1. Germline assignment: CDR1 LNHDA and CDR2 SQIVND (reference sequence). CDR3 length equals 14 residues. J was trimmed by 1 base and V by 5 bases; bases with no gene match: 2. CDR3 loop: CASSWDRANTEAFF. The CDR3 nucleotides read TGTGCCAGTAGTTGGGACAGGGCGAACACTGAAGCTTTCTTT.

The rearrangement links TRBV5-6 to TRBJ2-7; maybe TRBD2 (5 bases). Germline V gene lookup returns CDR1 SGHDT and CDR2 YYEEEE. The CDR3 spans 12 residues. V was pared by 2 bases and J by 4 bases, with 7 bases between. CDR3 residues: CASSLLEYEQYF. DNA for the CDR3: TGTGCCAGCAGCTTACTAGAATACGAGCAGTACTTC.

This chain joins TRBV5-1 and TRBJ1-2; maybe TRBD1 (6 bases). Germline CDR1 reads SGHRS; CDR2 reads YFSETQ. The length of the CDR3 is 15 residues. V was clipped by 2 bases and J by 0 bases, with 11 bases between them. The CDR3 coding sequence is TGCGCCAGCAGCTTCGGGGACAAATCTAACTATGGCTACACCTTC. Its translation is CASSFGDKSNYGYTF.

Remarks on this clone: One junction end does not reproduce the germline sequence, and a read error may be involved. The chain joins TRBV7-7 to TRBJ2-5; 8 bases are a match to TRBD2. The CDR3 length is 14 residues. Looked up from germline, CDR1 is SSHAT and CDR2 is FNYEAQ (reference sequence). In DNA form, the CDR3 reads TGTGCTAGCAGCTTAGGACTAGCTGGTGAGACCCAGTACTTC. This gives the protein CASSLGLAGETQYF.

The DNA for the CDR3 is TGTGCCAGCAGCTTAGGCGGCGGTAGCAATCAGCCCCAGCATTTT. Translation gives CASSLGGGSNQPQHF. V usage is TRBV7-6 and J usage is TRBJ1-5, with no clear D. The CDR3 consists of 15 residues. CDR1 SGHVS and CDR2 FNYEAQ come from the germline V gene. Trimming shortened V by 1 base and J by 0 bases, and 7 bases separated the two germline ends.

The V and J genes are TRBV5-1 and TRBJ2-7; TRBD2 aligns across 9 bases. Germline assignment: CDR1 SGHRS and CDR2 YFSETQ. The trim removed 2 bases at V and 2 bases at J, leaving 11 bases unmatched. The CDR3 runs to 17 residues. CDR3 in DNA: TGCGCCAGCAGCTTAGGAGGGGCTAGCGGGGATACCTACGAGCAGTACTTC. The encoded protein is CASSLGGASGDTYEQYF. The whole variable domain, filled in from reference TRBV5-1 and TRBJ2-7, reads KAGVTQTPRYLIKTRGQQVTLSCSPISGHRSVSWYQQTPGQGLQFLFEYFSETQRNKGNFPGRFSGRQFSNSRSEMNVSTLELGDSALYLCASSLGGASGDTYEQYFGPGTRLTVT.

This chain uses TRBV27 with TRBJ2-3; D is perhaps TRBD1 (5 bases). The length of the CDR3 is 14 residues. Germline V CDR1 and CDR2: MNHEY, SMNVEV (reference sequence). Trimming removed 3 bases from V and 1 base from J, with 8 bases in between. The CDR3 bases are TGTGCCAGCAGTTTGGAAGGGGGCACAGATACGCAGTATTTT. Protein sequence: CASSLEGGTDTQYF.

The V call is TRBV9, the J call TRBJ2-5; D may be TRBD2 (6 bases). Germline V CDR1 and CDR2: SGDLS, YYNGEE. The CDR3 contains 16 residues. V was pared by 0 bases and J by 0 bases, with 12 bases between. The CDR3 here is CASSVGARGYQETQYF. CDR3 coding DNA: TGTGCCAGCAGCGTAGGGGCTCGGGGGTACCAAGAGACCCAGTACTTC.

Regarding this clone: At one boundary the junction diverges from the germline segment, which might be a read error. The chain combines TRBV5-4 with TRBJ1-1; D is possibly TRBD1 (6 bases). CDR1 and CDR2 from the germline V gene are SGHNT and YYREEE (reference sequence). There are 12 residues in the CDR3. Written as DNA, the CDR3 is TGCTCGACAGGCGATGGGAACACTGAAGCTTTCTTT. Amino acid sequence: CSTGDGNTEAFF.